This T cell receptor beta chain stems from a study of blood T cell repertoires in COVID-19 (dated by TCRdb to about 2020). Some background on the complete study: Samples from collaborators originated in the United States, Italy and Spain and spanned both the acute and convalescent phases of COVID-19. Subjects who had been exposed to COVID-19, were actively infected with it, or had recovered from it provided the deeply sampled blood TCRbeta repertoires that made up the dataset. The sample metadata nearly always contained a de-identified subject ID, COVID-19 status, age in years and sex. A freely available public database, intended as a resource for researchers studying the immune response to SARS-CoV-2, is where the repertoires were released. The samples were drawn from two sources: the first 160 participants of the ongoing ImmuneRACE study, and 950 to 1,500 subjects contributed by 6 global collaborators. The material from the prospective study consisted of cDNA or gDNA derived from T cells, B-cell-depleted T cells, or PBMCs. Where HLA class I and class II types were available, the types were taken from metadata supplied by the sample provider, not from assay-based typing. The paper as a whole reports these results and caveats: The quantity of clinical and demographic metadata differed by source and by participant and was supplied without curation.

TCRbeta CDR3 regions were amplified from genomic DNA using the immunoSEQ Assay, a bias-controlled multiplex PCR. The authors processed their data as follows. Nucleated cell counts per sample were estimated from amplification of reference gene primers within the assay. To quantify the absolute abundance of each unique TCRbeta CDR3 rearrangement, sequence reads were collapsed and filtered. For each sample, productive Simpson clonality was calculated as the square root of Simpson's diversity index over productive rearrangements. TCRdb stores this immuneACCESS table with in-frame sequences only. Part of the clones is absent; in the studies checked, under half of the shortfall reflects unresolved V genes, and no reason is known for the rest. The DNA was the basis for D and trimming; V, J and clone size are from that table. The sample includes 150,000 to 200,000 clones, with 75% to 90% observed a single time. Around 7.8% of the sample comes from the top ten.

About this clone itself: What this receptor recognizes is not known. It has no much larger one-base neighbor in the sample; base qualities were not kept.

Trimming at the junction amounts to 8 bases on V and 8 bases on J, and the germline ends lie 9 bases apart. Sequences MDHEN (CDR1) and SYDVKM (CDR2) are obtained from the germline V gene. The CDR3 holds 10 amino acids from the cysteine to the phenylalanine. Only the CDR3 region is kept as DNA, spanning 30 bases read in frame from base 1. Each collaborating institution followed its own protocols to collect whole blood in K2EDTA tubes. For TCRbeta analysis, collaborators shipped samples in one of three forms: frozen whole blood, isolated PBMCs, or DNA extracted from either of those sample types. The specimen sequenced was peripheral blood. The receptor comes from a woman aged 60-75 years with acute or convalescent COVID-19. The chain joins TRBV28 to TRBJ1-2, and the D gene may be TRBD1, 5 bases matching. The DNA is as follows: TGTGCCAGCGGGAGGGGCGGCTACACCTTC. Its translation is CASGRGGYTF.